Detailed here is one T cell receptor beta chain. The antigen is not known. Germline trimming cut 5 bases from V and 4 bases from J; bases unmatched to any gene: 6. Germline CDR1 DFQATT, CDR2 SNEGSKA (reference sequence). This CDR3 spans 13 amino acids. Breast cancer patients provided tissue from their axillary draining lymph nodes. From the multiplex PCR reads, TCRdb called clonotypes with MiXCR, one entry per CDR3 protein. The sample gives 180,000 or so distinct CDR3 sequences, approximately 33% of which show up once; 4% to 5.5% is in the top ten. The sample originates from a study of breast tumors, draining lymph nodes, adjacent tissues. Study-wide results and limits: Data only fit, rather than demonstrated, lymph node origin of most tumor T cells. The data were judged consistent with most tumor T cells coming from lymph node and expanding in tumor. Tumor TCR diversity was below lymph nodes but above nontumor tissue.

The origin of this receptor is a female donor with breast cancer. Some clones in this sample may be carry-over from other donors' samples. Sequencing input: axillary lymph node tissue. The chain recombines TRBV20-1 with TRBJ2-7; TRBD2 aligns across 9 bases. CDR3 in DNA: TGCAGTGCTGGGGGGACTAGCCCTTACGAGCAGTACTTC. Translated, it gives CSAGGTSPYEQYF.